The entry that follows covers one T cell receptor beta chain sequence. Its antigen is not identified. RNA transcripts were the source from which TCR beta CDR3 regions were amplified. HTBI-primed RT-PCR formed the first round, and a multiplex PCR formed the second. TCRdb reanalysed the multiplex PCR reads using MiXCR and keeps one entry per CDR3 protein. This sample yields 240,000 or so distinct CDR3 sequences, of which around 50% are seen a single time; more than 45% belongs to the top ten. The germline CDR1 and CDR2 sequences are KGHDR and SFDVKD. V was pared by 1 base and J by 0 bases, with 20 bases between. CDR3 length: 19 amino acids. The sample belongs to a study of Graves' ophthalmopathy and Graves' hyperthyroidism. Study summary: Before any treatment, peripheral blood was taken at the initial diagnosis.

Exclusion applied to patients with other autoimmune diseases, uncontrolled infections, pregnancy or lactation. Points from the study as a whole: Cross-validated, the 13-signature model showed 87.88%/81.08% sensitivity/specificity, and 80%/75% in the test set.

What was sequenced was peripheral blood. V and J are TRBV24-1 and TRBJ2-5, with TRBD2 as a possible D gene (6 bases). The sequence was collected from an adult man with Graves' ophthalmopathy. CDR3 in DNA: TGTGCCACCAGTGATTTTGGAGGGGAGTTCGCTTTTTACCAAGAGACCCAGTACTTC. Translating it yields CATSDFGGEFAFYQETQYF.